A single sample is the source of the 30 T cell receptor beta chains below, sequenced in a study of T cell responses to AZD1222 COVID-19 vaccine. Here immunoSEQ multiplex PCR was the method, and the copy in TCRdb shows in-frame clones only, minus some. The sample shows some 66,000 clones, about 90% of them seen only once. This specimen consisted of peripheral blood, obtained on day 0 of AZD1222 vaccination. These receptors came from an adult in good health.

This chain links TRBV9 with TRBJ2-7; TRBD1 might be the D (5 bases). The CDR3 spans 18 residues. With 1 base removed from V and 3 bases from J, the gap between germline ends came to 23 bases. Germline V gives CDR1 SGDLS, CDR2 YYNGEE. CDR3 sequence: CASSVYSAGKEISYEQYF. The CDR3 DNA reads TGTGCCAGCAGCGTATACTCGGCAGGGAAGGAGATTAGCTACGAGCAGTACTTC. Combining the CDR3 with reference TRBV9 and TRBJ2-7 gives the whole variable domain DSGVTQTPKHLITATGQRVTLRCSPRSGDLSVYWYQQSLDQGLQFLIQYYNGEERAKGNILERFSAQQFPDLHSELNLSSLELGDSALYFCASSVYSAGKEISYEQYFGPGTRLTVT.

The chain employs TRBV23-1 and TRBJ2-1; D gene ambiguous. TRBV23-1 is noted as an ORF with a role that remains uncertain. The V gene lost 2 bases and the J gene lost 5 bases, with 13 bases spanning the gap. This CDR3 is 15 amino acids long. The CDR3 DNA reads as TGCGCCAGCAGTCAACTACGCAGGCGACACAATGAGCAGTTCTTC. It codes for CASSQLRRRHNEQFF.

The J gene is TRBJ2-7, the V gene TRBV4-1, with 9 bases lining up with TRBD1. J was trimmed by 2 bases and V by 1 base; bases with no gene match: 9. Germline loops: CDR1 MGHRA, CDR2 YSYEKL. The CDR3 spans 17 residues. CDR3: CASSQAPAGTGTYEQYF. DNA for the CDR3: TGCGCCAGCAGCCAAGCTCCCGCCGGGACAGGGACCTACGAGCAGTACTTC.

V is TRBV5-1 and J is TRBJ2-7; 11 positions agree with TRBD2. Germline V CDR1 and CDR2: SGHRS, YFSETQ. The CDR3 consists of 16 residues. The junction had 6 bases not matched to a gene; V was cut back by 2 bases and J by 2 bases. CDR3 sequence: CASSFGTSGVAYEQYF. The CDR3 DNA follows: TGCGCCAGCAGCTTTGGGACTAGCGGAGTAGCCTACGAGCAGTACTTC.

This clone was picked up one time. This chain joins TRBV5-1 and TRBJ1-1; D gene uncertain. The V end was cut by 1 base, the J end by 1 base, with 8 bases between. The V gene's germline CDR1 is SGHRS and CDR2 YFSETQ. This CDR3 contains 14 residues. CDR3 bases: TGCGCCAGCAGCTTGTCCGGCCAGAACACTGAAGCTTTCTTT. This encodes CASSLSGQNTEAFF.

The V and J genes are TRBV29-1 and TRBJ2-7; D gene unclear. CDR3 length equals 13 residues. Germline CDR1 reads SQVTM; CDR2 reads ANQGSEA. Trimming removed 7 bases from V and 2 bases from J, with 15 bases in between. CDR3 in DNA: TGCAGCGCTAGAACGGCCGCACCCTACGAGCAGTACTTC. It codes for CSARTAAPYEQYF.

The rearrangement joins TRBV30 to TRBJ1-5; D unclear. The CDR3 is made up of 13 amino acids. V lost 1 base to trimming and J lost 3 bases, with 7 bases between them. The germline V gene encodes CDR1 GTSNPN and CDR2 SVGIG (reference sequence). The CDR3 coding sequence is TGTGCCTGGAGTGCGGAGCACAATCAGCCCCAGCATTTT. Translation: CAWSAEHNQPQHF.

The gene calls are TRBV5-1 and TRBJ1-2; D is ambiguous. The length of the CDR3 is 15 residues. Germline CDR1 reads SGHRS; CDR2 reads YFSETQ. Trimming took off 0 bases at V and 7 bases at J, with 16 bases between the two ends. CDR3 in DNA: TGCGCCAGCAGCTTGGCACAACCTGGTCTAGCTGGCTACACCTTC. Encoded protein: CASSLAQPGLAGYTF.

The chain has TRBV4-1 and TRBJ2-7; TRBD2 is a possible D gene (7 bases). Germline CDR1 reads MGHRA; CDR2 reads YSYEKL. This CDR3 contains 15 residues. The germline V and J ends were trimmed by 1 base and 7 bases, with 17 bases remaining between them. In nucleotides, the CDR3 is TGCGCCAGCAGCCAAGTGAGGGGGGGTCGGTGGGAGCAGTACTTC. The encoded protein is CASSQVRGGRWEQYF.

J is TRBJ2-2 and V is TRBV7-8, with 12 bases matching TRBD2. Trimming took 4 bases from V and 0 from J; bases not matched to a gene: 0. This CDR3 contains 16 residues. CDR1 SGHVS and CDR2 FQNEAQ come from the germline V gene. Here the CDR3 DNA reads TGTGCCAGCAGCTGGACTAGCGGGACGAACACCGGGGAGCTGTTTTTT. Translated: CASSWTSGTNTGELFF.

The V and J genes are TRBV6-6 and TRBJ1-5; D is possibly TRBD1 (6 bases). The CDR3 is made up of 14 amino acids. Germline V gene lookup returns CDR1 MNHNY and CDR2 SVGAGI (reference sequence). Deletions cut 4 bases from V and 4 bases from J, with 11 bases between. CDR3 sequence reads: CASSWGGENQPQHF. CDR3 DNA sequence: TGTGCCAGCAGTTGGGGGGGCGAAAATCAGCCCCAGCATTTT.

The genes are TRBV28 and TRBJ1-6; 7 bases are a match to TRBD1. Germline CDR1 and CDR2: MDHEN and SYDVKM. The junction had 3 bases not matched to a gene; V was cut back by 5 bases and J by 5 bases. The CDR3 is made up of 14 amino acids. The CDR3 DNA reads as TGTGCCAGCAGTGGGGACAGTAATAATTCACCCCTCCACTTT. It yields the protein CASSGDSNNSPLHF.

This sequence joins TRBV28 and TRBJ1-3; 7 bases are shared with TRBD1. The V gene end was trimmed by 4 bases and the J gene end by 4 bases; junction bases not matched to a gene: 13. The CDR3 is 17 amino acids. Per the germline V gene, CDR1 is MDHEN and CDR2 is SYDVKM. The CDR3 DNA reads as TGTGCCAGCAGTTCGATAATAACAGGGGATTGGGGAAACACCATATATTTT. Translated, it gives CASSSIITGDWGNTIYF.

The chain has TRBV27 and TRBJ2-1, with 8 bases matching TRBD1. The germline gives CDR1 MNHEY, CDR2 SMNVEV (reference sequence). With V trimmed by 2 bases and J by 7 bases, 7 bases remained unmatched. The CDR3 is 15 amino acids. Here the CDR3 DNA reads TGTGCCAGCAGTTTAAGCCAGGGGGCGCGAAATGAGCAGTTCTTC. Translating it yields CASSLSQGARNEQFF.

The gene calls are TRBV11-3 and TRBJ1-1; D is unresolved. This CDR3 is built from 13 residues. The germline V gene encodes CDR1 SGHNT and CDR2 YENEEA. Trimming shortened V by 2 bases and J by 10 bases, and 14 bases separated the two germline ends. CDR3 protein: CASSLRGQGGAFF. CDR3 DNA: TGTGCCAGCAGCTTAAGAGGCCAAGGTGGAGCTTTCTTT.

J is TRBJ2-7 and V is TRBV6-2 or TRBV6-3, with D hard to call. V lost 4 bases, J lost 2 bases, and 6 bases lay in between. Germline values: CDR1 MNHEY, CDR2 SVGEGT. The CDR3 runs 12 residues. CDR3 sequence: CASSFLTYEQYF. CDR3 sequence (DNA): TGTGCCAGCAGTTTCCTCACCTACGAGCAGTACTTC.

J is TRBJ1-6 and V is TRBV4-1, with 7 bases identical to TRBD1. Germline V gene data show CDR1 as MGHRA and CDR2 as YSYEKL. Trimming removed 2 bases from V and 8 bases from J; junction bases left unmatched: 6. This CDR3 is built from 15 residues. The CDR3 nucleotides are TGCGCCAGCAGCCAAAGACAGGGAAGGGATTCACCCCTCCACTTT. Its translation: CASSQRQGRDSPLHF.

The chain uses TRBV11-2 and TRBJ2-4; possible D gene TRBD1, 5 bases. Trimming stripped 1 base from V and 2 bases from J, with 12 bases between. This CDR3 has 16 amino acids. Germline values: CDR1 SGHAT, CDR2 FQNNGV. Written as DNA, the CDR3 is TGTGCCAGCAGCTTAGCCAGGGCTGGGACCAAAAACATTCAGTACTTC. Protein sequence: CASSLARAGTKNIQYF.

This sequence joins TRBV11-3 and TRBJ2-1, with 8 positions matching TRBD2. Germline V gene data show CDR1 as SGHNT and CDR2 as YENEEA. V shed 1 base, J shed 0 bases, and the junction held 5 bases outside the gene matches. This CDR3 has 17 residues. DNA of the CDR3: TGTGCCAGCAGCTTAGGCATACTAGCGGCCTCCTACAATGAGCAGTTCTTC. Its protein is CASSLGILAASYNEQFF.

This clone was picked up one time. The rearrangement uses TRBV6-5 and TRBJ1-2, with 7 nucleotides matching TRBD1. Per the germline V gene, CDR1 is MNHEY and CDR2 is SVGAGI. The V segment lost 6 bases and the J segment 4 bases; nucleotides outside the gene matches: 11. This CDR3 is 15 amino acids long. DNA of the CDR3: TGTGCCAGCAGGGAGGGGGCAGGGGGGGGCTATGGCTACACCTTC. Its translation is CASREGAGGGYGYTF.

This chain links TRBV9 with TRBJ1-2; D is ambiguous. Germline lookup yields CDR1 SGDLS and CDR2 YYNGEE. V was clipped by 0 bases and J by 6 bases, with 15 bases between them. The length of the CDR3 is 15 residues. The CDR3 spells CASSVDDGLKNGYTF. The CDR3 bases are TGTGCCAGCAGCGTAGATGATGGACTAAAAAATGGCTACACCTTC. Filled out from reference TRBV9 and TRBJ1-2, the complete variable domain reads DSGVTQTPKHLITATGQRVTLRCSPRSGDLSVYWYQQSLDQGLQFLIQYYNGEERAKGNILERFSAQQFPDLHSELNLSSLELGDSALYFCASSVDDGLKNGYTFGSGTRLTVV.

The chain is built from TRBV9 and TRBJ1-3; D is unclear. CDR3 size: 12 residues. The V end lost 4 bases, the J end lost 5 bases, and 7 bases lay between the germline ends. The germline gives CDR1 SGDLS, CDR2 YYNGEE. The CDR3 DNA sequence: TGTGCCAGCAGCACACCAAGAAACACCATATATTTT. As protein: CASSTPRNTIYF.

The chain has TRBV6-5 and TRBJ2-3, with 7 bases lining up with TRBD1. The CDR3 loop spans 15 amino acids. The ends lost 2 bases at V and 6 bases at J; junction bases unmatched: 8. CDR1 and CDR2 from the germline V gene are MNHEY and SVGAGI. CDR3 DNA sequence: TGTGCCAGCAGTTACGCGCCTACAGGGGTGGATACGCAGTATTTT. Translating gives CASSYAPTGVDTQYF.

The rearrangement links TRBV6-1 to TRBJ1-4; unclear D gene. The CDR3 has 14 residues. Trimming removed 3 bases from V and 7 bases from J, with 12 bases in between. Germline V CDR1 and CDR2: MNHNS, SASEGT. CDR3 coding DNA: TGTGCCAGCAGTGAGATGGGAGTTGGTGAAAAACTGTTTTTT. Residues: CASSEMGVGEKLFF.

The J gene is TRBJ1-5, the V gene TRBV19, with TRBD1 identical over 11 bases. With 7 bases clipped from V and 3 bases from J, the junction kept 5 bases outside the gene matches. From germline, CDR1 is LNHDA and CDR2 SQIVND (reference sequence). The CDR3 contains 15 residues. CDR3 residues: CASTPGQGVNQPQHF. CDR3 coding DNA: TGTGCCAGTACCCCGGGACAGGGGGTCAATCAGCCCCAGCATTTT.

The table lists this clone with a few counts. V and J are TRBV6-1 and TRBJ2-7; the D gene is possibly TRBD2 (5 bases). Trimming left V 2 bases short and J 3 bases short, with 14 bases between. Germline loops: CDR1 MNHNS, CDR2 SASEGT. This CDR3 has 15 amino acids. CDR3: CASSEMASKLYEQYF. CDR3 DNA sequence: TGTGCCAGCAGTGAAATGGCTAGCAAGCTCTACGAGCAGTACTTC.

This chain uses TRBV19 with TRBJ2-1, with TRBD2 identical over 11 bases. J lost 3 bases, V lost 10 bases, and 14 bases had no gene match. Germline V lookup: CDR1 LNHDA, CDR2 SQIVND (reference sequence). This CDR3 region has 17 residues. Written as DNA, the CDR3 is TGTGCCACCCGAACTAGCGGGAGAAGTAGGGGCTACAATGAGCAGTTCTTC. This codes for CATRTSGRSRGYNEQFF.

The chain uses TRBV30 and TRBJ1-5; 10 bases fit TRBD1. The ends lost 3 bases at V and 2 bases at J; junction bases unmatched: 4. Germline V gene lookup returns CDR1 GTSNPN and CDR2 SVGIG (reference sequence). The CDR3 consists of 15 residues. The CDR3 DNA reads TGTGCCTGGAGCTCCGGGACAGGGGGCAATCAGCCCCAGCATTTT. Translating it yields CAWSSGTGGNQPQHF. The variable domain in full, completed from reference TRBV30 and TRBJ1-5, reads SQTIHQWPATLVQPVGSPLSLECTVEGTSNPNLYWYRQAAGRGLQLLFYSVGIGQISSEVPQNLSASRPQDRQFILSSKKLLLSDSGFYLCAWSSGTGGNQPQHFGDGTRLSIL.

V gene TRBV3-1 (or the pseudogene TRBV3-2) combines with J gene TRBJ1-3; D ambiguous. Germline-derived CDR1 and CDR2 are LGHDT and YNNKEL (reference sequence). The CDR3 length is 18 residues. Trimming took 0 bases from V and 2 from J, leaving 17 bases between them. This CDR3 is CASSQESIVRNPGNTIYF. Here the CDR3 DNA reads TGTGCCAGCAGCCAAGAATCGATTGTGCGGAACCCTGGAAACACCATATATTTT.

The V and J genes are TRBV27 and TRBJ2-3; 7 bases match TRBD1. This CDR3 contains 15 residues. The J segment lost 1 base and the V segment lost 6 bases, leaving 7 bases of the junction unmatched. CDR1 is MNHEY, CDR2 SMNVEV, per germline (reference sequence). As DNA, the CDR3 is TGTGCCAGCAGGTCACAGGGGATACGCACAGATACGCAGTATTTT. It is translated as CASRSQGIRTDTQYF.